The clone carrying this T cell receptor beta chain showed up just a few times. Graves' hyperthyroidism was deemed stable given no ophthalmopathy progression within 18 months. PBMCs were sourced from approximately 9 ml fresh peripheral blood. It was RNA transcripts that yielded the amplified TCR beta CDR3 regions. The HTBI set primed first-round TCR CDR3 RT-PCR. MiXCR, run by TCRdb on the multiplex PCR reads, gives a single entry per CDR3 protein. The sample holds approximately 640,000 distinct CDR3 sequences, roughly a sixth seen once. This entry belongs to a study of T cells in Graves' hyperthyroidism and ophthalmopathy. The sequence derives from a middle-aged man with Graves' hyperthyroidism. Sequenced: blood.

CDR3 amino acids: CASRGTGEVQPQHF. The DNA of the CDR3 is TGTGCCAGCAGGGGGACAGGGGAGGTTCAGCCCCAGCATTTT. This rearrangement joins TRBV12-3 or TRBV12-4 to TRBJ1-5, with 10 bases that match TRBD1. The CDR3 is made up of 14 amino acids. The V and J ends lost 6 bases and 6 bases, in that order; junction bases with no gene match: 5.